The next 25 T cell receptor beta chains were all read from a single sample in a study of CD8 T cells in ankylosing spondylitis. TCRdb analysed the 5' RACE reads with MiXCR anew, one entry per CDR3 protein. This table holds about 260,000 distinct CDR3 sequences, 20% to 30% found once. The sample consisted of blood, either unsorted or a sorted T cell fraction (not recorded which). The receptors derive from a male donor with ankylosing spondylitis or in good health (not recorded which).

V is TRBV7-9 and J is TRBJ2-5, with 7 bases lining up with TRBD2. Germline CDR1 and CDR2: SEHNR and FQNEAQ (reference sequence). Losses at the gene ends were 2 bases for V and 5 bases for J; bases not matched to a gene: 8. The CDR3 is 15 amino acids. The CDR3 nucleotides are TGTGCCAGCAGCTTAAGCGGGGTGTCAACGGAGACCCAGTACTTC. Protein product: CASSLSGVSTETQYF.

This clonotype occurred a few times. The chain combines TRBV6-1 with TRBJ2-2; TRBD1 matches 7 bases. Per the germline V gene, CDR1 is MNHNS and CDR2 is SASEGT. The J segment lost 2 bases and the V segment lost 10 bases, leaving 7 bases of the junction unmatched. This CDR3 has 14 residues. The CDR3 loop is CATKGQTNTGELFF. The CDR3 nucleotides are TGTGCCACCAAGGGACAGACAAACACCGGGGAGCTGTTTTTT.

In its sample, this clonotype was seen many times. The chain couples TRBV9 to TRBJ2-3, with a possible D match to TRBD2 (6 bases). The V gene's germline CDR1 is SGDLS and CDR2 YYNGEE. Trimming shortened V by 4 bases and J by 1 base, and 22 bases separated the two germline ends. The CDR3 length is 18 residues. The CDR3 bases are TGTGCCAGCAGCCCGAACCTCAAACGGGACTCAGGCACAGATACGCAGTATTTT. This codes for CASSPNLKRDSGTDTQYF.

This clonotype showed up just a few times. The chain combines TRBV20-1 with TRBJ2-5; a possible D gene is TRBD1 (5 bases). Germline CDR1 is DFQATT and CDR2 is SNEGSKA (reference sequence). Trimming pared 3 bases from V and 5 bases from J, leaving 16 bases between. The CDR3 is 14 amino acids. The CDR3: CSARLAGNFETQYF. The CDR3 DNA is TGCAGTGCTAGGCTCGCAGGGAATTTCGAGACCCAGTACTTC.

The genes are TRBV7-2 and TRBJ2-3; 10 nucleotides match TRBD2. Germline V CDR1 and CDR2: SGHTA, FQGNSA. The CDR3 has 15 residues. V lost 5 bases to trimming and J lost 1 base; unmatched junction nucleotides: 3. This CDR3 is CASSPTSGGTDTQYF. CDR3 sequence (DNA): TGTGCCAGCAGCCCCACTAGCGGGGGCACAGATACGCAGTATTTT.

The chain employs TRBV29-1 and TRBJ1-3; D gene unclear. In germline, CDR1 is SQVTM, CDR2 ANQGSEA. CDR3 length: 11 amino acids. V lost 3 bases and J 3 bases, leaving 3 bases between the germline ends. CDR3 sequence (DNA): TGCAGCGTTGAGTTTGGAAACACCATATATTTT. Translating gives CSVEFGNTIYF.

V usage is TRBV20-1 and J usage is TRBJ2-7; possibly TRBD1 or TRBD2 for D (5 bases each). The CDR3 is made up of 11 amino acids. V was clipped by 2 bases and J by 6 bases, with 8 bases between them. From germline, CDR1 is DFQATT and CDR2 SNEGSKA (reference sequence). The CDR3 DNA sequence: TGCAGTGCTAGAAGAGGGGTCGAGCAGTACTTC. It is translated as CSARRGVEQYF.

This clonotype was seen many times. CDR3 in amino acids: CSAALYEQYF. CDR3 DNA: TGCAGTGCTGCCCTATACGAGCAGTACTTC. The chain carries TRBV20-1 and TRBJ2-7; D is undetermined. Trimming shortened V by 5 bases and J by 4 bases, and 6 bases separated the two germline ends. From germline, CDR1 is DFQATT and CDR2 SNEGSKA (reference sequence). The CDR3 runs 10 residues.

This clonotype was seen many times. J is TRBJ2-7 and V is TRBV11-2; 9 bases are shared with TRBD1. Trimming took 4 bases from V and 4 from J; bases not matched to a gene: 8. This CDR3 comprises 15 residues. Looked up from germline, CDR1 is SGHAT and CDR2 is FQNNGV. CDR3 nucleotides: TGTGCCAGCAGCTCCTACGGGACAGGGAAGTACGAGCAGTACTTC. It specifies CASSSYGTGKYEQYF.

A few counts support this clonotype. J is TRBJ2-2 and V is TRBV2; 12 positions agree with TRBD2. The CDR3 length is 16 residues. Germline CDR1 reads SNHLY; CDR2 reads FYNNEI. The junction had 9 bases not matched to a gene; V was cut back by 6 bases and J by 7 bases. The CDR3 DNA sequence: TGTGCCAGCAGCTATACTAGCGGGGGGTTTCACGGGGAGCTGTTTTTT. This codes for CASSYTSGGFHGELFF.

V usage is TRBV20-1 and J usage is TRBJ2-7, with TRBD1 matching 11 bases. The CDR3 is 15 amino acids. V shed 6 bases and J 5 bases; nucleotides not matched to a gene: 12. Germline V lookup: CDR1 DFQATT, CDR2 SNEGSKA (reference sequence). The CDR3 reads CSAGGSDRGQNEQYF. CDR3 DNA: TGCAGTGCGGGGGGTTCGGACAGGGGGCAGAACGAGCAGTACTTC.

J is TRBJ2-7 and V is TRBV20-1, with TRBD1 as a possible D gene (8 bases). The germline V gene encodes CDR1 DFQATT and CDR2 SNEGSKA (reference sequence). This CDR3 contains 15 residues. V was cut by 2 bases and J by 4 bases, with 18 bases left in between. The CDR3 is CSARRRQGTTYEQYF. CDR3 nucleotide sequence: TGCAGTGCTAGACGAAGACAGGGGACTACATACGAGCAGTACTTC.

V gene TRBV6-4 combines with J gene TRBJ2-1, with D unresolved. Per the germline V gene, CDR1 is MRHNA and CDR2 is SNTAGT. Trimming shortened V by 4 bases and J by 3 bases, and 7 bases separated the two germline ends. The CDR3 length is 13 residues. This CDR3 reads CASSVGHYNEQFF. DNA for the CDR3: TGTGCCAGCAGTGTGGGTCACTACAATGAGCAGTTCTTC.

The chain combines TRBV6-5 with TRBJ1-6, with a tentative D call TRBD1 (5 bases). Germline-derived CDR1 and CDR2 are MNHEY and SVGAGI. V dropped 2 bases and J dropped 0 bases, with 14 bases sitting between them. The CDR3 covers 18 residues. In DNA form, the CDR3 reads TGTGCCAGCAGTTACCGGGCCCCAGGGAGCTCCTATAATTCACCCCTCCACTTT. Translating it yields CASSYRAPGSSYNSPLHF.

The sample holds many counts of this clonotype. This chain links TRBV6-1 with TRBJ2-7, with D possibly TRBD1 on 7 matching bases. The CDR3 has 13 amino acids. Trimming removed 3 bases at V and 6 bases at J, with 12 bases between. Germline V lookup: CDR1 MNHNS, CDR2 SASEGT. In DNA, the CDR3 is TGTGCCAGCAGTGATGTCAGGGGGGCCGAGCAGTACTTC. This codes for CASSDVRGAEQYF.

This clonotype was detected only a few times. The chain employs TRBV6-1 and TRBJ2-7, with 9 bases that match TRBD1. Trimming removed 6 bases from V and 2 bases from J; junction bases left unmatched: 5. The CDR3 is made up of 14 amino acids. Looked up from germline, CDR1 is MNHNS and CDR2 is SASEGT. The CDR3 bases are TGTGCCAGCAGGCAGGGACAGGGCACCTACGAGCAGTACTTC. Translated: CASRQGQGTYEQYF.

The chain has TRBV11-2 and TRBJ2-1, with D unresolved. In germline, CDR1 is SGHAT, CDR2 FQNNGV. The V and J ends lost 0 bases and 7 bases respectively, with 10 bases between them. The CDR3 covers 14 residues. The CDR3 nucleotides are TGTGCCAGCAGCTTAGAGCCAAGTCTTAATGAGCAGTTCTTC. Translating it yields CASSLEPSLNEQFF.

The DNA for the CDR3 is TGTGCCAGCACGAGGATCTATCTCGAGCAGTACTTC. This encodes CASTRIYLEQYF. The chain has TRBV5-6 and TRBJ2-7; D not resolved. Trimming shortened V by 6 bases and J by 6 bases, and 13 bases separated the two germline ends. The CDR3 length is 12 residues. Germline loops: CDR1 SGHDT, CDR2 YYEEEE.

The chain uses TRBV7-2 and TRBJ2-1; 8 bases are a match to TRBD2. CDR3 size: 14 residues. Germline V gene data show CDR1 as SGHTA and CDR2 as FQGNSA. V gave up 3 bases and J gave up 7 bases; unmatched junction bases: 5. The chain's CDR3 is CASSFPGGVNEQFF. The CDR3 nucleotides are TGTGCCAGCAGCTTCCCCGGGGGGGTGAATGAGCAGTTCTTC.

This chain uses TRBV24-1 with TRBJ2-7, with D unclear. This CDR3 has 13 residues. Germline CDR1 is KGHDR and CDR2 is SFDVKD. With 6 bases removed from V and 2 bases from J, the gap between germline ends came to 10 bases. CDR3 DNA: TGTGCCACCAGTAAGGGTACCGCCTACGAGCAGTACTTC. Protein sequence: CATSKGTAYEQYF.

J is TRBJ2-2 and V is TRBV6-1; the D is unclear. In germline, CDR1 is MNHNS, CDR2 SASEGT. The CDR3 contains 14 residues. V shed 7 bases and J shed 0 bases, with 9 bases lying between them. As DNA, the CDR3 is TGTGCCAGCATTGCAGGCTCGAACACCGGGGAGCTGTTTTTT. This gives the protein CASIAGSNTGELFF.

A few counts support this clonotype. The V and J genes are TRBV7-9 and TRBJ2-4; D may correspond to TRBD1 or TRBD2 (5 bases each). The CDR3 consists of 17 residues. CDR1 is SEHNR and CDR2 is FQNEAQ in the germline V gene (reference sequence). The V end lost 0 bases, the J end lost 0 bases, and 12 bases lay between the germline ends. The CDR3 bases are TGTGCCAGCAGCTTAGCGAGATTGGGGGAAGCCAAAAACATTCAGTACTTC. Protein: CASSLARLGEAKNIQYF. The variable domain in full, completed from reference TRBV7-9 and TRBJ2-4, reads DTGVSQNPRHKITKRGQNVTFRCDPISEHNRLYWYRQTLGQGPEFLTYFQNEAQLEKSRLLSDRFSAERPKGSFSTLEIQRTEQGDSAMYLCASSLARLGEAKNIQYFGAGTRLSVL.

The chain is built from TRBV29-1 and TRBJ2-2, with TRBD2 matching 7 bases. Germline CDR1 SQVTM, CDR2 ANQGSEA. There are 13 residues in the CDR3. V was clipped by 2 bases and J by 4 bases; unmatched bases: 1. The CDR3 nucleotides are TGCAGCGTTGAAACGGGGGGCACCGGGGAGCTGTTTTTT. This gives the protein CSVETGGTGELFF.

This chain joins TRBV12-3 or TRBV12-4 and TRBJ2-1, with 10 positions matching TRBD1. After removal of 7 bases from V and 5 bases from J, the junction contained 5 bases not matched to a gene. The CDR3 has 14 residues. CDR3 sequence reads: CASILGTGDNEQFF. CDR3 nucleotide sequence: TGTGCCAGCATCCTTGGGACAGGGGACAATGAGCAGTTCTTC.

This clonotype turned up a few times. V is TRBV24-1 and J is TRBJ2-3; no clear D gene. CDR1 is KGHDR and CDR2 is SFDVKD in the germline V gene. V was clipped by 2 bases and J by 6 bases, with 8 bases between them. This CDR3 spans 13 amino acids. In nucleotides, the CDR3 is TGTGCCACCAGTGATTCCTCAGTGGATACGCAGTATTTT. Translation: CATSDSSVDTQYF.